Presented here are 12 T cell receptor beta chains from one specimen sequenced in a study of PD-1 blockade in classical Hodgkin lymphoma. Method: immunoSEQ multiplex PCR; TCRdb's copy keeps in-frame clones and lacks some. In the table there are roughly 15,000 clones, more than 80% of which are singletons. The sample's time point: cycle 4 day 1 (C4D1), after 5 to 7 weeks of nivolumab. Autologous stem cell transplantation was followed by relapse in every patient, and brentuximab vedotin exposure varied. The specimen was peripheral blood mononuclear cells (PBMCs), collected before the fourth cycle of nivolumab. These receptors were taken from a human donor with classical Hodgkin lymphoma.

The chain joins TRBV4-3 to TRBJ2-3, with 9 bases matching TRBD2. Per germline, CDR1 LGHNA and CDR2 YSLEER. This CDR3 comprises 16 residues. V shed 2 bases, J shed 9 bases, and the junction held 12 bases outside the gene matches. In DNA, the CDR3 is TGCGCCAGCAGCCAAAACACCGGGACTAGCTTCCAGACGCAGTATTTT. This codes for CASSQNTGTSFQTQYF.

The gene calls are TRBV7-9 and TRBJ1-6, with D maybe TRBD1 (6 bases). The CDR3 has 17 amino acids. Germline V gene sequence: CDR1 SEHNR, CDR2 FQNEAQ (reference sequence). The V gene lost 4 bases and the J gene lost 7 bases, with 20 bases spanning the gap. The CDR3 reads CASSSQTAGAKNSPLHF. CDR3 DNA sequence: TGTGCCAGCAGCTCCCAAACTGCGGGGGCCAAGAATTCACCCCTCCACTTT.

The chain uses TRBV5-8 and TRBJ2-5; D is possibly TRBD1 (5 bases). Germline CDR1 and CDR2: SGHTS and YDEGEE. This CDR3 region has 13 residues. Trimming took 1 base from V and 5 from J, leaving 9 bases between them. In DNA form, the CDR3 reads TGTGCCAGCAGCTTGTCAGGGTGGGAGACCCAGTACTTC. Amino acid sequence: CASSLSGWETQYF.

The rearrangement uses TRBV7-2 and TRBJ2-6; D remains ambiguous. V lost 5 bases, J lost 0 bases, and 5 bases lay in between. The CDR3 is made up of 14 amino acids. Germline V gene sequence: CDR1 SGHTA, CDR2 FQGNSA. In DNA form, the CDR3 reads TGTGCCAGCAGCCTTAGCTCTGGGGCCAACGTCCTGACTTTC. The encoded protein is CASSLSSGANVLTF.

The V gene is TRBV14, the J gene TRBJ2-7; 9 nucleotides align to TRBD2. From germline, CDR1 is SGHDN and CDR2 FVKESK. The CDR3 is made up of 14 amino acids. Trimming at V came to 5 bases and at J to 2 bases, leaving 4 bases not matched to a gene. CDR3 protein: CASSVGGGAYEQYF. CDR3 nucleotides: TGTGCCAGCAGCGTTGGCGGGGGGGCCTACGAGCAGTACTTC.

This chain links TRBV11-2 with TRBJ2-3; D perhaps matches TRBD2 (7 bases). Germline V gene sequence: CDR1 SGHAT, CDR2 FQNNGV. There are 15 residues in the CDR3. Between the trimmed V and J ends, which lost 6 bases and 4 bases, there was a span of 17 bases. CDR3 sequence reads: CASRPVRGPPDTQYF. The CDR3 nucleotides read TGTGCCAGCAGACCGGTGCGGGGGCCCCCAGATACGCAGTATTTT.

The chain uses TRBV7-2 and TRBJ1-3, with D possibly being TRBD1 (5 bases). Looked up from germline, CDR1 is SGHTA and CDR2 is FQGNSA. V was shortened by 8 bases and J by 1 base, with 15 bases between the two germline ends. CDR3 length: 15 amino acids. CDR3 sequence (DNA): TGTGCCAGCGGTCCAATGGGACGGTCTGGAAACACCATATATTTT. Translation gives CASGPMGRSGNTIYF.

The chain uses TRBV2 and TRBJ1-2, with 8 positions matching TRBD1. CDR1 and CDR2 from the germline V gene are SNHLY and FYNNEI. This CDR3 is built from 11 residues. Unmatched junction bases numbered 6, after V lost 11 bases and J lost 7 bases. CDR3 sequence: CAGQGVGGYTF. In DNA form, the CDR3 reads TGTGCCGGACAGGGAGTCGGTGGCTACACCTTC. Variable domain in full (rest from reference TRBV2 and TRBJ1-2): EPEVTQTPSHQVTQMGQEVILRCVPISNHLYFYWYRQILGQKVEFLVSFYNNEISEKSEIFDDQFSVERPDGSNFTLKIRSTKLEDSAMYFCAGQGVGGYTFGSGTRLTVV.

The chain joins TRBV4-1 to TRBJ1-2, with a possible D match to TRBD1 (5 bases). V lost 0 bases, J lost 4 bases, and 15 bases lay in between. Germline V gene sequence: CDR1 MGHRA, CDR2 YSYEKL. This CDR3 comprises 16 residues. The CDR3 sequence: CASSQDGRQGTYGYTF. The CDR3 DNA reads TGCGCCAGCAGCCAAGATGGGCGGCAGGGAACCTATGGCTACACCTTC.

The chain uses TRBV6-1 and TRBJ2-1; 8 bases are a match to TRBD2. The CDR3 is 16 residues long. The ends lost 4 bases at V and 2 bases at J; junction bases unmatched: 7. CDR1 and CDR2 from the germline V gene are MNHNS and SASEGT. Here the CDR3 reads CASSASLAAAYNEQFF. CDR3 nucleotide sequence: TGTGCCAGCAGTGCCTCACTAGCGGCCGCCTACAATGAGCAGTTCTTC.

This sequence joins TRBV27 and TRBJ2-7; D is ambiguous. With 3 bases removed from V and 0 bases from J, the gap between germline ends came to 6 bases. CDR1 is MNHEY, CDR2 SMNVEV, per germline (reference sequence). The CDR3 is 13 residues long. The CDR3 DNA is TGTGCCAGCAGTTTCTCCAGCTCCTACGAGCAGTACTTC. It codes for CASSFSSSYEQYF.

The chain couples TRBV27 to TRBJ2-7; maybe TRBD1 (5 bases). There are 13 residues in the CDR3. CDR1 MNHEY and CDR2 SMNVEV come from the germline V gene (reference sequence). V lost 4 bases, J lost 3 bases, and 10 bases lay in between. This CDR3 is CASSSGHRYEQYF. The CDR3 DNA reads as TGTGCCAGCAGTTCAGGGCACCGCTACGAGCAGTACTTC.